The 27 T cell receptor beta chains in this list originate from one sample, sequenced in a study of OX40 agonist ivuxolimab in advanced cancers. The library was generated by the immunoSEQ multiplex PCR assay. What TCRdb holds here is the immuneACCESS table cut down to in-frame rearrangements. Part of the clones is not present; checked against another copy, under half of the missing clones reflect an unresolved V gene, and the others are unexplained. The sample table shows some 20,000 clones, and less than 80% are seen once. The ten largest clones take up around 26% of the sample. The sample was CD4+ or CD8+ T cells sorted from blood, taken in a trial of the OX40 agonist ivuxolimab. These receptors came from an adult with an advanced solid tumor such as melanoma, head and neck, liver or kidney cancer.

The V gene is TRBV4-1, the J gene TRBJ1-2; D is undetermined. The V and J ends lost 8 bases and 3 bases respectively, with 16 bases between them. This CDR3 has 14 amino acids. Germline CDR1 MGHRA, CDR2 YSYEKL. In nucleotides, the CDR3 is TGCGCCAGCTCTAAGACCGAGGGTGACTATGGCTACACCTTC. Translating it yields CASSKTEGDYGYTF.

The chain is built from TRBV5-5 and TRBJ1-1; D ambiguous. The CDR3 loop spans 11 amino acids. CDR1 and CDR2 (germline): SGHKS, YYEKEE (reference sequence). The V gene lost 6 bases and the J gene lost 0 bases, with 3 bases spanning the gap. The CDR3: CASKVNTEAFF. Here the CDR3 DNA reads TGTGCCAGCAAGGTGAACACTGAAGCTTTCTTT. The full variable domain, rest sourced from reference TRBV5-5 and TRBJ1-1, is DAGVTQSPTHLIKTRGQQVTLRCSPISGHKSVSWYQQVLGQGPQFIFQYYEKEERGRGNFPDRFSARQFPNYSSELNVNALLLGDSALYLCASKVNTEAFFGQGTRLTVV.

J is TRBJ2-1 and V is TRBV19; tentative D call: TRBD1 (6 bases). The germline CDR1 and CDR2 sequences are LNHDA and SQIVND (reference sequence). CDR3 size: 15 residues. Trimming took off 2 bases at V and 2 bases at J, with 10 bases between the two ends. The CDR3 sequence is CASSITGNTYNEQFF. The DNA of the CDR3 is TGTGCCAGTAGTATAACAGGGAATACCTACAATGAGCAGTTCTTC.

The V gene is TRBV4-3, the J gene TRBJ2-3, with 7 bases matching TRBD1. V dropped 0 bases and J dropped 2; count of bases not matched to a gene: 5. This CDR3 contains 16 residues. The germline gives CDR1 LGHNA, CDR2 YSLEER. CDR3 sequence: CASSQEIGGITDTQYF. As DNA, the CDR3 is TGCGCCAGCAGCCAAGAAATAGGGGGCATCACAGATACGCAGTATTTT.

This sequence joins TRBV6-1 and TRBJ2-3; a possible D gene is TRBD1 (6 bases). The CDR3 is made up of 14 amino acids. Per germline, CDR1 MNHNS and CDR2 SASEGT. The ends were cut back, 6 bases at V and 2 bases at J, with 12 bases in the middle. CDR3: CASRPGHHTDTQYF. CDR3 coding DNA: TGTGCCAGCAGACCGGGACATCACACAGATACGCAGTATTTT.

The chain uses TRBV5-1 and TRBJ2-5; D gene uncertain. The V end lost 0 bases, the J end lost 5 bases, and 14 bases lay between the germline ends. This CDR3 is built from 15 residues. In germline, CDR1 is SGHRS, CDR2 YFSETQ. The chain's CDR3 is CASSLAISMGETQYF. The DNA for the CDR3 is TGCGCCAGCAGCTTGGCCATTTCCATGGGGGAGACCCAGTACTTC.

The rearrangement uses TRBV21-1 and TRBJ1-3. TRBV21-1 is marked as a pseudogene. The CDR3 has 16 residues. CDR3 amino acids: CASSKSPSDFENTIYF. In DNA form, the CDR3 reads TGTGCCAGCAGCAAAAGCCCGTCGGATTTCGAAAACACCATATATTTT.

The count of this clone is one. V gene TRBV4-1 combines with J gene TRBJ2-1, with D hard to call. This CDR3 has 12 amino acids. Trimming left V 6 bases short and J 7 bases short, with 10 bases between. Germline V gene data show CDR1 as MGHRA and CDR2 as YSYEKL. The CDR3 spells CASSQTSNEQFF. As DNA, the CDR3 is TGCGCCAGCAGTCAGACGAGTAATGAGCAGTTCTTC.

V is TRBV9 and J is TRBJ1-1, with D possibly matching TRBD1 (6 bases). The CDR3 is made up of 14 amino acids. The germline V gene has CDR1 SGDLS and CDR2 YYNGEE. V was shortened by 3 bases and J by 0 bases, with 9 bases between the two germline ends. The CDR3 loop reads CASSGTDMNTEAFF. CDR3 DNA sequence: TGTGCCAGCAGCGGGACAGATATGAACACTGAAGCTTTCTTT.

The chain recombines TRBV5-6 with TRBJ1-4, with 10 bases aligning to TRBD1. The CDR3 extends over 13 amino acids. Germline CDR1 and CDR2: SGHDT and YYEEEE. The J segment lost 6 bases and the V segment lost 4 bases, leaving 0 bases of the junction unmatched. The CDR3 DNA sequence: TGTGCCAGCAGCGGGACAGGGGATGAAAAACTGTTTTTT. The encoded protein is CASSGTGDEKLFF.

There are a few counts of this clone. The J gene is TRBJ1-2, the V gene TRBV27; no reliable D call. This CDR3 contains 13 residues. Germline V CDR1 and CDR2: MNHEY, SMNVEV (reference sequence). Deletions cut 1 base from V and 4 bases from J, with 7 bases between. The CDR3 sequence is CASSLFMGYGYTF. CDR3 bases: TGTGCCAGCAGTTTATTCATGGGCTATGGCTACACCTTC.

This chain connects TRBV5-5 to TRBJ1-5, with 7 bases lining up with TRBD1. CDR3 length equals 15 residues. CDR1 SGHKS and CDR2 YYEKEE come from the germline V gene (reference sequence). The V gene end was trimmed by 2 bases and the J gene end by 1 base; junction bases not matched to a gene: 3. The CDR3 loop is CASSFSGGSNQPQHF. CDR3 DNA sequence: TGTGCCAGCAGCTTTTCAGGGGGGAGCAATCAGCCCCAGCATTTT.

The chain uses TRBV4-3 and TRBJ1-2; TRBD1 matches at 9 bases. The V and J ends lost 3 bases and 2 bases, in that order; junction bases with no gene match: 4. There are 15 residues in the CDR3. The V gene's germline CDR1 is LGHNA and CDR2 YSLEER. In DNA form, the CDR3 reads TGCGCCAGCAGCCAGGGGACAGGGTGGAACTATGGCTACACCTTC. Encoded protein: CASSQGTGWNYGYTF.

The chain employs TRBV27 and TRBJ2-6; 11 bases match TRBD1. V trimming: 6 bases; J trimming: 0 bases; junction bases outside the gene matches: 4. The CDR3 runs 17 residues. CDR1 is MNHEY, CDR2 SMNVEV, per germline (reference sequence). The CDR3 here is CASRTGTGGSGANVLTF. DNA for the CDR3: TGTGCCAGCAGAACCGGGACAGGGGGCTCTGGGGCCAACGTCCTGACTTTC. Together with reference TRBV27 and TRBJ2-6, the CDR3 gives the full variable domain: EAQVTQNPRYLITVTGKKLTVTCSQNMNHEYMSWYRQDPGLGLRQIYYSMNVEVTDKGDVPEGYKVSRKEKRNFPLILESPSPNQTSLYFCASRTGTGGSGANVLTFGAGSRLTVL.

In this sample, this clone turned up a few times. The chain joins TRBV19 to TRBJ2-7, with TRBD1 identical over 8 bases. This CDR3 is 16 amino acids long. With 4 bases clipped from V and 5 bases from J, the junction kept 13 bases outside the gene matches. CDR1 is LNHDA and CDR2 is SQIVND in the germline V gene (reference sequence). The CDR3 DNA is TGTGCCAGTAGTACCCTGAGACAGGGGATGGGCGACGAGCAGTACTTC. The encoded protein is CASSTLRQGMGDEQYF.

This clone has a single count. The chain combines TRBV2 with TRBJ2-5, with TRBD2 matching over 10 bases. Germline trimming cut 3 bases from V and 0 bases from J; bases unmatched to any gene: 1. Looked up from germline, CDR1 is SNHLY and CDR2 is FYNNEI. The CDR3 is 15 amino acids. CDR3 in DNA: TGTGCCAGCAGTGACCTAGCGGGGGACCAAGAGACCCAGTACTTC. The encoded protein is CASSDLAGDQETQYF.

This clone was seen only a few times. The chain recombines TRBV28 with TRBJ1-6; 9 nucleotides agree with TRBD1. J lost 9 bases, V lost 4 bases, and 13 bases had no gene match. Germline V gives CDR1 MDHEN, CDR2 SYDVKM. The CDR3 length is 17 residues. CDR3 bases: TGTGCCAGCAGTTCACCCGTTATAGGACAGGGGTTTTCACCCCTCCACTTT. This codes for CASSSPVIGQGFSPLHF.

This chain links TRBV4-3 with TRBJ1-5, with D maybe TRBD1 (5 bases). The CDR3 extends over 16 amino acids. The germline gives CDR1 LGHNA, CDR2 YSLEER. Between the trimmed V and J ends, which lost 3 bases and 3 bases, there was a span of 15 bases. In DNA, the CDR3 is TGCGCCAGCAGCCAGGTCCACGGGACTCTCAATCAGCCCCAGCATTTT. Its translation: CASSQVHGTLNQPQHF.

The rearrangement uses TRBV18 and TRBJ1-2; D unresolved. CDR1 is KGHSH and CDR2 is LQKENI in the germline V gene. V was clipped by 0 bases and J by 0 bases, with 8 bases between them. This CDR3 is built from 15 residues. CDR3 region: CASSPPAVANYGYTF. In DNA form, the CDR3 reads TGTGCCAGCTCACCACCGGCAGTAGCTAACTATGGCTACACCTTC.

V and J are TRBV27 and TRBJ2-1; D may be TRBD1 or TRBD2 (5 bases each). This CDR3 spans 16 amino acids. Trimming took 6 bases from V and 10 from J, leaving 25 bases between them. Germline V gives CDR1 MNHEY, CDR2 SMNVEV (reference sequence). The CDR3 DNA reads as TGTGCCAGCAGACTTGGGTGGGAGTTGTCCTCAGGGGAGCAGTTCTTC. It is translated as CASRLGWELSSGEQFF.

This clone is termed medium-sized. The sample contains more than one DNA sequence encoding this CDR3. CDR3 sequence (DNA): TGTGCCAGCAAAGGGACCCCCTACGAGCAGTACTTC. It is translated as CASKGTPYEQYF. The chain links TRBV2 to TRBJ2-7; D may correspond to TRBD1 or TRBD2 (5 bases each). Deletions cut 7 bases from V and 2 bases from J, with 9 bases between. Germline V gene lookup returns CDR1 SNHLY and CDR2 FYNNEI. The CDR3 consists of 12 residues. The full variable domain, completed using reference TRBV2 and TRBJ2-7, is EPEVTQTPSHQVTQMGQEVILRCVPISNHLYFYWYRQILGQKVEFLVSFYNNEISEKSEIFDDQFSVERPDGSNFTLKIRSTKLEDSAMYFCASKGTPYEQYFGPGTRLTVT.

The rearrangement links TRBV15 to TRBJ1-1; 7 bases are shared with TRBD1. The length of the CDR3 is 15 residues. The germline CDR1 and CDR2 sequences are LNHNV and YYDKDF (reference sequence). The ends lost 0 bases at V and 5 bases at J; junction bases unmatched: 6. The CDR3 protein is CATSRETGEGTEAFF. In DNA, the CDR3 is TGTGCCACCAGCAGAGAAACAGGGGAGGGAACTGAAGCTTTCTTT.

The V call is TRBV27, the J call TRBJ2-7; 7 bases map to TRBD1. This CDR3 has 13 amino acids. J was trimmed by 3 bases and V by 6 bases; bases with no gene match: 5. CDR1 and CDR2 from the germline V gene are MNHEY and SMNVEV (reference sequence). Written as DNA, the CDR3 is TGTGCCAGCAGGCAGACAGGGTTCTACGAGCAGTACTTC. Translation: CASRQTGFYEQYF.

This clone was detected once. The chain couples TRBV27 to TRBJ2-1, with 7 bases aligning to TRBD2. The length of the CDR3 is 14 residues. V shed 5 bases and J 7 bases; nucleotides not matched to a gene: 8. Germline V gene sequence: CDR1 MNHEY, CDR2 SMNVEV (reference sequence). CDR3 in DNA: TGTGCCAGCAGTCCTTGGACTAGTAATAATGAGCAGTTCTTC. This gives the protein CASSPWTSNNEQFF.

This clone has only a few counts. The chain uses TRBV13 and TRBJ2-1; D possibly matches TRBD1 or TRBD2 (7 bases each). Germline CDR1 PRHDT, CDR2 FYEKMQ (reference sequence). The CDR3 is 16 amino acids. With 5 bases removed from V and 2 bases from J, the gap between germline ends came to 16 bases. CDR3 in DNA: TGTGCCAGCAGCCCAGGGGGAGGGTCCCCCTACAATGAGCAGTTCTTC. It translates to CASSPGGGSPYNEQFF.

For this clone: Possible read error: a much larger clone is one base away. The CDR3 coding sequence is TGTGCCAGCAGTGAAGCCTACGAGCAGTACTTC. The encoded protein is CASSEAYEQYF. The chain joins TRBV25-1 to TRBJ2-7; D is unclear. V gave up 2 bases and J gave up 2 bases, with 1 base separating them. CDR1 and CDR2 (germline): MGHDK, SYGVNS. The CDR3 contains 11 residues.

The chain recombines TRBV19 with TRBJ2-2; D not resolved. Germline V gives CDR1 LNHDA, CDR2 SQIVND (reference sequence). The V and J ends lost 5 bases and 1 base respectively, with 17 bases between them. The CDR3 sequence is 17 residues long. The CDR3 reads CASSPRQGAMNTGELFF. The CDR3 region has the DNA TGTGCCAGTAGTCCCCGACAAGGAGCAATGAACACCGGGGAGCTGTTTTTT.